This T cell receptor (beta chain) was recorded in a study of T cells after posttransplantation cyclophosphamide. Germline assignment: CDR1 SGHTA and CDR2 FQGNSA. This CDR3 is 15 amino acids long. Trimming cost V 1 base and J 1 base; bases outside gene matches: 2. Study findings and constraints: TRB overlap between skin or GI tissue T cells and blood was limited. After PTCy, TRB diversity resembled that of CNI/methotrexate controls. Donor CD8+ memory clones often dominated recipient blood repertoires at later times.

TCRdb keeps only in-frame clones here, not all; method: immunoSEQ multiplex PCR. The sample holds roughly 8,100 clones, and no clone turns up only once. Treatment was busulfan-fludarabine conditioning, a marrow graft, and cyclophosphamide on days +3 and +4. This clone came up a few times. The target antigen is unknown. The chain carries TRBV7-2 and TRBJ2-3, with 7 bases identical to TRBD1. The source material was PBMCs, sampled roughly three months after allogeneic stem cell transplant with posttransplant cyclophosphamide. The receptor was isolated from a female patient between 60 and 69 years old who received an allogeneic stem cell transplant from an unrelated donor, was CMV-positive, and had acute GVHD only. Some of these T cells may belong to the graft donor. The CDR3 loop is CASSLGQGGTDTQYF. As DNA, the CDR3 is TGTGCCAGCAGCTTAGGGCAGGGGGGCACAGATACGCAGTATTTT. Full variable domain (remainder filled in from reference TRBV7-2 and TRBJ2-3): GAGVSQSPSNKVTEKGKDVELRCDPISGHTALYWYRQSLGQGLEFLIYFQGNSAPDKSGLPSDRFSAERTGGSVSTLTIQRTQQEDSAVYLCASSLGQGGTDTQYFGPGTRLTVL.